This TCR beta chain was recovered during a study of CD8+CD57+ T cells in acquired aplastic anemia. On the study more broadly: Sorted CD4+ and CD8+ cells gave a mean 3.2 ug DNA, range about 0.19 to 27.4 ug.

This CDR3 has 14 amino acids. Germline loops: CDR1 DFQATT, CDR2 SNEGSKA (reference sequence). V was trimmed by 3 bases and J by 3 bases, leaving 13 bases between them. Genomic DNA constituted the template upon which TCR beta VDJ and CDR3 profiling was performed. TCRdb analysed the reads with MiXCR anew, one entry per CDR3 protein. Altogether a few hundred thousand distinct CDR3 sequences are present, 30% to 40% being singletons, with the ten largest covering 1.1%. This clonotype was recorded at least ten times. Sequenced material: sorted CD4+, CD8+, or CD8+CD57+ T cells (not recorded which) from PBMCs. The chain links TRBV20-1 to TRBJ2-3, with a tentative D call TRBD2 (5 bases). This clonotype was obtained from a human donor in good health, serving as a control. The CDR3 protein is CSASGGGRTDTQYF. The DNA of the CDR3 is TGCAGTGCTAGTGGTGGAGGAAGGACAGATACGCAGTATTTT.